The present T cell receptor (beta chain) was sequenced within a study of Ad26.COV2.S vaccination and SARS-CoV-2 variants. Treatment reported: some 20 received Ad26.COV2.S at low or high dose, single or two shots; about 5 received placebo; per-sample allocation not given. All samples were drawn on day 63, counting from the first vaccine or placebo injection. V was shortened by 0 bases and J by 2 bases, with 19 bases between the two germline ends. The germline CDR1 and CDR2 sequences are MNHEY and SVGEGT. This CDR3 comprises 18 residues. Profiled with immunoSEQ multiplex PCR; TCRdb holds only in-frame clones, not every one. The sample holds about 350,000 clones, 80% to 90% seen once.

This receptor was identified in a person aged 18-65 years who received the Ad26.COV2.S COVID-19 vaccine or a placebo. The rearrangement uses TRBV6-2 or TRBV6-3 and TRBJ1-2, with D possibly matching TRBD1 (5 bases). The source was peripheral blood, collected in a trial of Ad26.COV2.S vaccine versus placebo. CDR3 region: CASSYSTRGLRHNYGYTF. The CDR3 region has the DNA TGTGCCAGCAGTTACTCGACAAGGGGCCTCCGGCACAACTATGGCTACACCTTC.